A selection of T cell receptor beta chains follows, all from one sample in a study of blood T cell repertoires in COVID-19. Only in-frame clones appear in the TCRdb table, and some are missing; sequencing was by immunoSEQ multiplex PCR. The sample consists of about 69,000 clones, approximately 85% of them appearing once. The sequenced sample consisted of peripheral blood. All receptors come from a human donor in a cohort sampled during active COVID-19. CDR3s include the opening cysteine and the closing phenylalanine or tryptophan. A D gene is named only where the DNA matches it firmly. The size field is filled for only some rows; it gives once, few, many or a size class.

TRBV6-5	.	.	TRBJ1-2	13	CASSYEINYGYTF	TGTGCCAGCAGTTACGAGATTAACTATGGCTACACCTTC
TRBV18	.	.	TRBJ1-5	15	CASSLMAESNQPQHF	TGTGCCAGCTCACTTATGGCGGAGAGCAATCAGCCCCAGCATTTT
TRBV19	TRBD1	.	TRBJ1-5	14	CASSLRQGGQPQHF	TGTGCCAGTAGTCTTCGACAGGGCGGTCAGCCCCAGCATTTT
TRBV18	.	.	TRBJ1-2	14	CASSPAGGDYGYTF	TGTGCCAGCTCACCAGCGGGGGGCGACTATGGCTACACCTTC
TRBV6-5	TRBD1	.	TRBJ1-4	13	CASSGQGDEKLFF	TGTGCCAGCAGCGGACAGGGTGATGAAAAACTGTTTTTT
TRBV18	.	.	TRBJ2-2	14	CASSPQGGSGELFF	TGTGCCAGCTCACCTCAAGGGGGTTCCGGGGAGCTGTTTTTT
TRBV30	.	.	TRBJ1-1	12	CAWGPGDTEAFF	TGTGCCTGGGGCCCCGGGGACACTGAAGCTTTCTTT
TRBV2	.	few	TRBJ1-6	15	CASSESGYYNSPLHF	TGTGCCAGCAGTGAATCAGGATACTATAATTCACCCCTCCACTTT
TRBV6-5	.	.	TRBJ1-6	13	CASSRRYNSPLHF	TGTGCCAGCAGTAGGCGGTATAATTCACCCCTCCACTTT
TRBV6-6	TRBD1	.	TRBJ1-2	16	CASRTGGGEEYYGYTF	TGTGCCAGCAGAACCGGAGGGGGCGAGGAGTACTATGGCTACACCTTC
TRBV9	.	few	TRBJ2-7	12	CASSTGSYEQYF	TGTGCCAGCAGTACAGGCTCCTACGAGCAGTACTTC
TRBV2	TRBD2	.	TRBJ2-5	14	CASRPAGGQETQYF	TGTGCCAGCAGGCCAGCGGGGGGGCAGGAGACCCAGTACTTC
TRBV6-6	TRBD1	.	TRBJ1-5	13	CASTGQSNQPQHF	TGTGCCAGCACGGGACAGAGCAATCAGCCCCAGCATTTT
TRBV7-2	TRBD1	.	TRBJ2-1	15	CASSLMGQGNNEQFF	TGTGCCAGCAGCTTAATGGGACAGGGTAACAATGAGCAGTTCTTC
TRBV3-1/TRBV3-2	TRBD1	.	TRBJ2-7	14	CASSFGQGTYEQYF	TGTGCCAGCAGCTTCGGACAGGGGACCTACGAGCAGTACTTC
TRBV4-2	.	.	TRBJ2-4	18	CASSHYLVIDGAKNIQYF	TGTGCCAGCAGCCACTACCTCGTGATAGACGGGGCCAAAAACATTCAGTACTTC
TRBV5-5	.	few	TRBJ2-5	12	CASSLDTRPQYF	TGTGCCAGCAGCTTGGATACGAGGCCCCAGTACTTC
TRBV5-1	TRBD2	once	TRBJ2-7	15	CASSSGGGSSYEQYF	TGCGCCAGCAGCTCGGGAGGTGGGAGCTCCTACGAGCAGTACTTC
TRBV18	TRBD1	.	TRBJ2-3	15	CASSRGTAEQDTQYF	TGTGCCAGCTCACGTGGGACAGCCGAGCAAGATACGCAGTATTTT
TRBV4-2	.	once	TRBJ2-5	14	CASSRERRQETQYF	TGTGCCAGCAGCCGGGAGCGGAGACAAGAGACCCAGTACTTC
TRBV5-1	.	.	TRBJ2-3	14	CASSLTGWADTQYF	TGCGCCAGCAGCTTGACGGGGTGGGCAGATACGCAGTATTTT
TRBV19	TRBD1	.	TRBJ1-1	13	CASSSGTGSEAFF	TGTGCCAGTAGTTCCGGGACAGGGAGTGAAGCTTTCTTT
TRBV27	TRBD2	.	TRBJ2-7	12	CASSLGGDEQYF	TGTGCCAGCAGTCTGGGGGGGGACGAGCAGTACTTC
TRBV6-6	TRBD1	.	TRBJ1-5	15	CASSYSQGGNQPQHF	TGTGCCAGCAGTTACTCACAGGGGGGCAATCAGCCCCAGCATTTT
TRBV21-1	.	.	TRBJ1-4	19	CASSKEVKNRTATNEKLFF	TGTGCCAGCAGCAAAGAGGTTAAAAACCGGACAGCAACTAATGAAAAACTGTTTTTT
TRBV7-2	.	few	TRBJ2-2	16	CASSLVSPRVTGELFF	TGTGCCAGCAGCTTAGTGTCCCCCCGGGTGACCGGGGAGCTGTTTTTT
TRBV2	TRBD1	.	TRBJ2-7	15	CASSGGTVGSYEQYF	TGTGCCAGCAGTGGGGGGACAGTGGGATCCTACGAGCAGTACTTC